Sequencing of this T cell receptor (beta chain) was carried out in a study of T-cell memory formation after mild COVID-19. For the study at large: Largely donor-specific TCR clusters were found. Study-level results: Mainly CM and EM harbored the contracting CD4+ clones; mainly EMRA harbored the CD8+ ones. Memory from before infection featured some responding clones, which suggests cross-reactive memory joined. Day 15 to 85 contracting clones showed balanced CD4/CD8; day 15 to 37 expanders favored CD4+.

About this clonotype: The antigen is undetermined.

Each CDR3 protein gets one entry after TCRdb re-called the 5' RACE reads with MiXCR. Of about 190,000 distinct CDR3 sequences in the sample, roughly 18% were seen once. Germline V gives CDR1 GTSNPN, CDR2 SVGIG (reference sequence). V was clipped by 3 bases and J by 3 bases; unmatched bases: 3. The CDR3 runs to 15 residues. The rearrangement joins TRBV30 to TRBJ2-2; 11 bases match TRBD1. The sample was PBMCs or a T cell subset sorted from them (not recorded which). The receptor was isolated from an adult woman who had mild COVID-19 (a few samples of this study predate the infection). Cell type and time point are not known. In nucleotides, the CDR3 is TGTGCCTGGAGCCCGGGACAGGGGGACACCGGGGAGCTGTTTTTT. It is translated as CAWSPGQGDTGELFF.